Listed below are T cell receptor beta chains from one sample, sequenced in a study of blood T cell repertoires in COVID-19. Clones were sequenced by immunoSEQ multiplex PCR, and TCRdb holds only the in-frame ones, with some missing. The data show about 240,000 clones, with about four fifths seen just once and roughly 7.4% held by the top ten. Sequencing was carried out using peripheral blood. The receptor set was obtained from a woman of 80 years or more with COVID-19, enrolled during active disease. Each CDR3 is given with its conserved first and last residue. D genes are given only for firm matches. Part of the rows lack a size; the others show once, few, many or a class for expanded clones.

v_call: TRBV19
cdr3_length: 19
d_call: NA
j_call: TRBJ1-5
clone_size: NA
cdr3_aa: CASTPRQIWDYLSNQPQHF
cdr3_nt: TGTGCCAGTACCCCGAGACAGATTTGGGACTATTTGAGCAATCAGCCCCAGCATTTT

v_call: TRBV28
cdr3_length: 13
d_call: NA
j_call: TRBJ2-3
clone_size: NA
cdr3_aa: CASTQFGTDTQYF
cdr3_nt: TGTGCCAGCACCCAGTTTGGCACAGATACGCAGTATTTT

v_call: TRBV4-1
cdr3_length: 18
d_call: TRBD1
j_call: TRBJ1-5
clone_size: NA
cdr3_aa: CASSQVRPGTALAQPQHF
cdr3_nt: TGCGCCAGCAGCCAGGTCCGACCCGGGACAGCCCTAGCTCAGCCCCAGCATTTT

v_call: TRBV7-3
cdr3_length: 15
d_call: TRBD1
j_call: TRBJ2-2
clone_size: NA
cdr3_aa: CASSPGGWDTGELFF
cdr3_nt: TGTGCCAGCAGCCCAGGGGGATGGGACACCGGGGAGCTGTTTTTT

v_call: TRBV2
cdr3_length: 17
d_call: TRBD2
j_call: TRBJ2-2
clone_size: few
cdr3_aa: CASSGPAGGRNTGELFF
cdr3_nt: TGTGCCAGCAGTGGGCCAGCGGGGGGTCGAAACACCGGGGAGCTGTTTTTT

v_call: TRBV28
cdr3_length: 13
d_call: NA
j_call: TRBJ2-2
clone_size: NA
cdr3_aa: CASSFGLPGELFF
cdr3_nt: TGTGCCAGCAGTTTTGGGCTCCCCGGGGAGCTGTTTTTT

v_call: TRBV5-6
cdr3_length: 15
d_call: NA
j_call: TRBJ2-4
clone_size: NA
cdr3_aa: CASSLRQLAKNIQYF
cdr3_nt: TGTGCCAGCAGCTTGAGACAGCTAGCCAAAAACATTCAGTACTTC

v_call: TRBV29-1
cdr3_length: 16
d_call: NA
j_call: TRBJ2-2
clone_size: NA
cdr3_aa: CSVGEVWGWSTGELFF
cdr3_nt: TGCAGCGTCGGGGAGGTGTGGGGATGGTCCACCGGGGAGCTGTTTTTT

v_call: TRBV6-1
cdr3_length: 15
d_call: NA
j_call: TRBJ1-2
clone_size: few
cdr3_aa: CASSEFGQANYGYTF
cdr3_nt: TGTGCCAGCAGTGAATTCGGCCAGGCTAACTATGGCTACACCTTC

v_call: TRBV7-3
cdr3_length: 13
d_call: NA
j_call: TRBJ2-2
clone_size: NA
cdr3_aa: CASSSVVTGELFF
cdr3_nt: TGTGCCAGCAGCTCGGTAGTCACCGGGGAGCTGTTTTTT

v_call: TRBV10-2
cdr3_length: 16
d_call: NA
j_call: TRBJ2-2
clone_size: NA
cdr3_aa: CASSDVGTPNTGELFF
cdr3_nt: TGCGCCAGCAGTGACGTCGGTACTCCTAACACCGGGGAGCTGTTTTTT

v_call: TRBV5-4
cdr3_length: 13
d_call: TRBD2
j_call: TRBJ2-1
clone_size: NA
cdr3_aa: CASRTSGASGQFF
cdr3_nt: TGTGCCAGCCGGACTAGCGGGGCTAGTGGGCAGTTCTTC

v_call: TRBV5-1
cdr3_length: 13
d_call: NA
j_call: TRBJ2-7
clone_size: NA
cdr3_aa: CASSKPGTSEQYF
cdr3_nt: TGCGCCAGCAGCAAACCCGGGACATCTGAGCAGTACTTC

v_call: TRBV9
cdr3_length: 12
d_call: NA
j_call: TRBJ1-1
clone_size: NA
cdr3_aa: CASSADTQEAFF
cdr3_nt: TGTGCCAGCAGCGCCGACACCCAAGAAGCTTTCTTT

v_call: TRBV19
cdr3_length: 14
d_call: NA
j_call: TRBJ1-1
clone_size: few
cdr3_aa: CASKPRGAGTEAFF
cdr3_nt: TGTGCCAGTAAGCCCCGGGGGGCTGGGACTGAAGCTTTCTTT

v_call: TRBV9
cdr3_length: 13
d_call: NA
j_call: TRBJ1-5
clone_size: NA
cdr3_aa: CASSNQGFQPQHF
cdr3_nt: TGTGCCAGCAGCAATCAGGGTTTTCAGCCCCAGCATTTT

v_call: TRBV3-1/TRBV3-2
cdr3_length: 12
d_call: NA
j_call: TRBJ1-4
clone_size: NA
cdr3_aa: CASSQASEKLFF
cdr3_nt: TGTGCCAGCAGCCAAGCCTCGGAAAAACTGTTTTTT

v_call: TRBV7-2
cdr3_length: 15
d_call: NA
j_call: TRBJ2-1
clone_size: NA
cdr3_aa: CASSPDSAIYNEQFF
cdr3_nt: TGTGCCAGCAGCCCCGACAGCGCTATTTACAATGAGCAGTTCTTC

v_call: TRBV28
cdr3_length: 13
d_call: NA
j_call: TRBJ1-2
clone_size: NA
cdr3_aa: CASSPGEALGYTF
cdr3_nt: TGTGCCAGCAGCCCTGGGGAGGCCCTGGGCTACACCTTC

v_call: TRBV2
cdr3_length: 17
d_call: TRBD2
j_call: TRBJ2-5
clone_size: NA
cdr3_aa: CASSEGVRLAGRETQYF
cdr3_nt: TGTGCCAGCAGTGAAGGTGTTCGACTAGCGGGAAGAGAGACCCAGTACTTC

v_call: TRBV3-1/TRBV3-2
cdr3_length: 14
d_call: NA
j_call: TRBJ1-1
clone_size: NA
cdr3_aa: CASSSSLQGFSAFF
cdr3_nt: TGTGCCAGCAGCAGTAGTCTTCAGGGTTTTAGTGCTTTCTTT

v_call: TRBV7-2
cdr3_length: 16
d_call: NA
j_call: TRBJ2-1
clone_size: NA
cdr3_aa: CASSLYPRGGRNEQFF
cdr3_nt: TGTGCCAGCAGCTTATACCCGCGGGGAGGTCGTAATGAGCAGTTCTTC

v_call: TRBV5-1
cdr3_length: 17
d_call: TRBD2
j_call: TRBJ2-2
clone_size: few
cdr3_aa: CASSLGGLAGYTGELFF
cdr3_nt: TGCGCCAGCAGCCTGGGGGGACTAGCGGGTTATACCGGGGAGCTGTTTTTT

v_call: TRBV10-3
cdr3_length: 15
d_call: TRBD2
j_call: TRBJ2-5
clone_size: NA
cdr3_aa: CAISDGLAERETQYF
cdr3_nt: TGTGCCATCAGTGACGGGCTAGCGGAAAGAGAGACCCAGTACTTC

v_call: TRBV3-1/TRBV3-2
cdr3_length: 16
d_call: NA
j_call: TRBJ2-2
clone_size: NA
cdr3_aa: CASSTRGAVNTGELFF
cdr3_nt: TGTGCCAGCAGCACCCGCGGGGCGGTGAACACCGGGGAGCTGTTTTTT

v_call: TRBV28
cdr3_length: 12
d_call: NA
j_call: TRBJ1-1
clone_size: NA
cdr3_aa: CASRRHNTEAFF
cdr3_nt: TGTGCCAGCAGGCGCCATAACACTGAAGCTTTCTTT

v_call: TRBV5-4
cdr3_length: 15
d_call: TRBD2
j_call: TRBJ2-1
clone_size: NA
cdr3_aa: CASSFKREVSNEQFF
cdr3_nt: TGTGCCAGCAGCTTCAAGCGGGAGGTTAGCAATGAGCAGTTCTTC

v_call: TRBV6-2/TRBV6-3
cdr3_length: 16
d_call: TRBD1
j_call: TRBJ2-7
clone_size: NA
cdr3_aa: CASSYSLLGQTYEQYF
cdr3_nt: TGTGCCAGCAGTTACTCGCTTCTGGGACAGACTTACGAGCAGTACTTC

v_call: TRBV3-1/TRBV3-2
cdr3_length: 14
d_call: NA
j_call: TRBJ1-4
clone_size: few
cdr3_aa: CASSLLDKNEKLFF
cdr3_nt: TGTGCCAGCAGCCTCCTGGACAAGAATGAAAAACTGTTTTTT

v_call: TRBV3-1/TRBV3-2
cdr3_length: 12
d_call: NA
j_call: TRBJ2-1
clone_size: once
cdr3_aa: CASSTRGDEQFF
cdr3_nt: TGTGCCAGCAGTACTCGCGGGGATGAGCAGTTCTTC

v_call: TRBV18
cdr3_length: 15
d_call: NA
j_call: TRBJ1-6
clone_size: NA
cdr3_aa: CASSPQEIFDSPLHF
cdr3_nt: TGTGCCAGCTCACCACAGGAGATCTTCGATTCACCCCTCCACTTT